The clone carrying this T cell receptor beta chain was found a few times. Profiling relied on immunoSEQ multiplex PCR, and the TCRdb table lists in-frame clones only, not all of them. The repertoire has 75,000 to 100,000 clones, under 85% of them found once; the top ten carry under 6.5%. The sample belongs to a study of OX40 agonist ivuxolimab in advanced cancers. The sequence came from an adult with an advanced solid tumor such as melanoma, head and neck, liver or kidney cancer. The sequencing here drew on CD4+ or CD8+ T cells sorted from blood, taken in a trial of the OX40 agonist ivuxolimab.

CDR3 coding DNA: TGTGCCAGCACTCCTAACTCGGGGGTCGGGTACACCTTC. Translated: CASTPNSGVGYTF. The rearrangement joins TRBV25-1 to TRBJ1-2; possible D gene TRBD1, 5 bases. With 7 bases removed from V and 11 bases from J, the gap between germline ends came to 20 bases. CDR3 length: 13 amino acids. The V gene's germline CDR1 is MGHDK and CDR2 SYGVNS.